This is a list of T cell receptor beta chains from one sample in a study of post-analysis software for immune sequencing data. TCRdb re-derived calls from the PCR reads in MiXCR, one entry per CDR3 protein. The top ten hold approximately 4.5% of the sample, which has about 810,000 distinct CDR3 sequences, under 70% seen once. Sequenced input: blood. All receptors come from a girl aged 10 to 17 with multiple sclerosis. Each CDR3 is given with its conserved first and last residue. A D gene is named only where the DNA matches it firmly. The size entry is marked missing in some rows and otherwise reads once, few, many or a size class.

TGCGCCAGCAGCCTAGGACAGGGAGTTCAAGAGCAGTACTTC,CASSLGQGVQEQYF,TRBD1,TRBV5-1,TRBJ2-4,few
TGCAGCGCTAGACAGGGGGGAGGCACAGATACGCAGTATTTT,CSARQGGGTDTQYF,TRBD1,TRBV29-1,TRBJ2-3,NA
TGTGCCAGCAGGGAATCGGCGGGGGGTATTGCGTTCTTC,CASRESAGGIAFF,TRBD2,TRBV6-4,TRBJ2-1,NA
TGTGCCACCAGCAGACCTACAGGGTATGGCTACACCTTC,CATSRPTGYGYTF,NA,TRBV15,TRBJ1-2,few
TGTGCCAGCAGAGAGGAGGGGTACGAGACCCAGTACTTC,CASREEGYETQYF,NA,TRBV6-5,TRBJ2-5,NA
TGCAGTGTCCCACAGGGTTCCTACAATGAGCAGTTCTTC,CSVPQGSYNEQFF,NA,TRBV20-1,TRBJ2-1,NA
TGTGCCAGCAGCCACCGACTAGCGGGAATCTACAATGAGCAGTTCTTC,CASSHRLAGIYNEQFF,TRBD2,TRBV3-1,TRBJ2-1,NA
TGCGCCAGCGGTGCCGCAACCGGGGCCAGCGTCCTGACTTTC,CASGAATGASVLTF,NA,TRBV5-1,TRBJ2-6,NA
TGTGCCAGCAGTTTAAGCGGGGGCAGGGGAAACTATGGCTACACCTTC,CASSLSGGRGNYGYTF,NA,TRBV12-3/TRBV12-4,TRBJ1-2,NA
TGTGCCACCAGCAGAGTGGGCTTCGACCGCACAGATACGCAGTATTTT,CATSRVGFDRTDTQYF,NA,TRBV15,TRBJ2-3,NA
TGTGCCAGCAGCTTCAACCGTCCTATTCTACGCTCTGGGGCCAACGTCCTGACTTTC,CASSFNRPILRSGANVLTF,NA,TRBV21-1,TRBJ2-6,once
TGTGCCAGCAGTATAAATACAGGGAGCACTGAAGCTTTCTTT,CASSINTGSTEAFF,NA,TRBV12-3/TRBV12-4,TRBJ1-1,NA
TGCAGTGCTAGAGACCCGGGACTAGCGAGCTACAATGAGCAGTACTTC,CSARDPGLASYNEQYF,TRBD2,TRBV20-1,TRBJ2-7,NA
TGCAGCGTTGCCCCACTGGGCGGGAGACGCAATGAGCAGTTCTTC,CSVAPLGGRRNEQFF,TRBD2,TRBV29-1,TRBJ2-1,NA
TGTGCCAGCAGCTTAGAAAGAGGTGGGTCACGAAAAGAAGCTTTCTTT,CASSLERGGSRKEAFF,NA,TRBV7-6,TRBJ1-1,few
TGCGCCAGCAGCTTGGAAGAGACAGCTACATATGAAAAACTGTTTTTT,CASSLEETATYEKLFF,NA,TRBV5-1,TRBJ1-4,few
TGTGCCAGCAGCGTAGAGGGAGGCAAGGAGACCCAGTACTTC,CASSVEGGKETQYF,NA,TRBV9,TRBJ2-5,NA
TGTGCCAGCAGCTTAAAGAGCGGGGGGGCGGCAGATACGCAGTATTTT,CASSLKSGGAADTQYF,TRBD2,TRBV7-2,TRBJ2-3,NA
TGCAGTGCTAGAGAACCCGGGACACTGAATCAGCCCCAGCATTTT,CSAREPGTLNQPQHF,NA,TRBV20-1,TRBJ1-5,NA
TGTGCCAGCAGTTCAGACACTGAAGCTTTCTTT,CASSSDTEAFF,NA,TRBV7-9,TRBJ1-1,few
TGTGCCAGCAGCTTAGGAAGGACAGATGGCTACACCTTC,CASSLGRTDGYTF,NA,TRBV7-9,TRBJ1-2,NA
TGCAGTGCTAGCGAGGCCCAGGGCGGAAAACTGTTTTTT,CSASEAQGGKLFF,NA,TRBV20-1,TRBJ1-4,few
TGTGCCAGCAGCTCCCGGACACATTCCTACGAGCAGTACTTC,CASSSRTHSYEQYF,NA,TRBV9,TRBJ2-7,few
TGCGCCAGCAGCTTGAGCCGGAGTGAGGACTACACCTTC,CASSLSRSEDYTF,NA,TRBV5-1,TRBJ1-2,NA
TGCGCCAGCAGCCTACTAAAAGCGGGGGCCTACAATGAGCAGTTCTTC,CASSLLKAGAYNEQFF,TRBD2,TRBV5-1,TRBJ2-1,NA
TGCGCCAGCAGCTTGGGGGTCGGTCTTGGGCAAGAGACCCAGTACTTC,CASSLGVGLGQETQYF,NA,TRBV5-1,TRBJ2-5,NA
TGCAGTGCTACGTCCTTCCAACCAGAGCATAGCACAGATACGCAGTATTTT,CSATSFQPEHSTDTQYF,NA,TRBV20-1,TRBJ2-3,NA
TGTGCTAGTGGTCCAGCGCGCGAGCAGTTCTTC,CASGPAREQFF,NA,TRBV12-5,TRBJ2-1,NA